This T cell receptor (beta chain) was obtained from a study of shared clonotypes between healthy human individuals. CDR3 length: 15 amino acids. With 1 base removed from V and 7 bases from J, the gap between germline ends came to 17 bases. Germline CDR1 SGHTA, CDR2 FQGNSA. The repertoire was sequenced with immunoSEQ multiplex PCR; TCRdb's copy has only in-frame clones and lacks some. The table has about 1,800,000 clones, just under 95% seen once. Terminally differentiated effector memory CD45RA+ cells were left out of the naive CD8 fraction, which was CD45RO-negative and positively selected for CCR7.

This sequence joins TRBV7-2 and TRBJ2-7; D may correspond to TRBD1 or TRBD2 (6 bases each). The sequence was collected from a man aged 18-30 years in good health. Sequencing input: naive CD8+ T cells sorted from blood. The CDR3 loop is CASSLVVGGSSEQYF. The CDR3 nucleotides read TGTGCCAGCAGCTTAGTGGTCGGGGGCTCGAGTGAGCAGTACTTC.